This T cell receptor beta chain was identified in a study of tissue T cells after allogeneic stem cell transplantation. Study-wide context: Pathologist review favored tissue samples showing histologically apparent lymphocytes. General observations from the study: Blood and spleen captured only part of the tissue TCR repertoire. Sampling depth was limited, and the cohort was small and clinically varied. Shared clones across patients were few; motif clustering revealed tissue-specific shared signatures.

The data were produced by immunoSEQ multiplex PCR, yet TCRdb's version contains in-frame clones alone and is incomplete. This sample yields thousands of clones, of which 70% are seen a single time; roughly 15% belongs to the top ten. A few counts support this clone. Antigen: not known. The source is a male donor aged 60 or over with lung cancer. Specimen: tissue from the right colon, collected at autopsy.

CDR3: CASSSTLPFQTQYF. Written as DNA, the CDR3 is TGTGCCAGCAGCTCCACCCTTCCCTTCCAGACCCAGTACTTC. The chain has TRBV6-2 or TRBV6-3 and TRBJ2-5; D not resolved. This CDR3 comprises 14 residues. Deletions cut 6 bases from V and 6 bases from J, with 17 bases between. Per the germline V gene, CDR1 is MNHEY and CDR2 is SVGEGT.